This record looks at one T cell receptor delta chain sequence and its context. Its matching antigen is unknown. TCRdb re-called the PCR reads using CATT. The sample lists over 10,000 delta-chain clones, about half occurring once. This specimen belongs to a study of human gamma delta and Vdelta1 T cells. The ends lost 5 bases at V and 2 bases at J; junction bases unmatched: 27. CDR1 and CDR2 from the germline V gene are TSWWSYY and QGS. There are 23 residues in the CDR3. This chain links TRDV1 with TRDJ1, with 12 positions matching TRDD3. The TCR comes from a human donor in good health. Sequencing was done on a sample of Vdelta1 gamma-delta T cells from blood grown in culture (DOT cells). The CDR3 DNA is TGTGCTCTTGGGAAGTCTTCCTACGGTCTACTGGGGGATACTATAAAGAAGACCGATAAACTCATCTTT. It encodes CALGKSSYGLLGDTIKKTDKLIF.